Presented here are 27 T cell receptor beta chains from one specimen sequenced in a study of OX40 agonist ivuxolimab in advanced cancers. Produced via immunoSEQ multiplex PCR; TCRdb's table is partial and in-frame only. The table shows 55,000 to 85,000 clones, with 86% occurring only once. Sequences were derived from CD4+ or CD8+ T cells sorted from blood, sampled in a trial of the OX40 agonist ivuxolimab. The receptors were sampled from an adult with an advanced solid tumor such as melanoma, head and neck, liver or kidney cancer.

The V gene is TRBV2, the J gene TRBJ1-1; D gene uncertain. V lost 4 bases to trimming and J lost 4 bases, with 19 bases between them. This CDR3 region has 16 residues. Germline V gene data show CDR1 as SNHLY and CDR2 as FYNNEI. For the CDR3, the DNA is TGTGCCAGCAGTGTAGACGGCCTACTGACTAGCACTGAAGCTTTCTTT. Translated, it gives CASSVDGLLTSTEAFF.

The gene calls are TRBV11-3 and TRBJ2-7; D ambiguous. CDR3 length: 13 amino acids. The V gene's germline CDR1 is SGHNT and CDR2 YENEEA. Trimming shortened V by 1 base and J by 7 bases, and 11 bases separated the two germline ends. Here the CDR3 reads CASSLVETSEQYF. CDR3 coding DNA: TGTGCCAGCAGCTTAGTAGAGACGAGTGAGCAGTACTTC. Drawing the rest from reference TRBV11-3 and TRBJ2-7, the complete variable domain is EAGVVQSPRYKIIEKKQPVAFWCNPISGHNTLYWYLQNLGQGPELLIRYENEEAVDDSQLPKDRFSAERLKGVDSTLKIQPAELGDSAVYLCASSLVETSEQYFGPGTRLTVT.

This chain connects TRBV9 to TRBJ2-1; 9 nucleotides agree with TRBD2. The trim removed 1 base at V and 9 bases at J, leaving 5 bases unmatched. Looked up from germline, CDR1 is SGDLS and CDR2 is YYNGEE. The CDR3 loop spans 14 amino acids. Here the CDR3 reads CASSVLAGDFEQFF. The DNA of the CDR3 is TGTGCCAGCAGCGTATTAGCGGGGGATTTTGAGCAGTTCTTC.

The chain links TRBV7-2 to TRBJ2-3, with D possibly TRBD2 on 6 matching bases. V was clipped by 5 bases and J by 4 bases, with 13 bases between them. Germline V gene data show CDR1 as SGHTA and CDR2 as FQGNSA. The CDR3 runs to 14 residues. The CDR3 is CASSGGFRADTQYF. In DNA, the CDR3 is TGTGCCAGCAGCGGGGGGTTTCGGGCAGATACGCAGTATTTT.

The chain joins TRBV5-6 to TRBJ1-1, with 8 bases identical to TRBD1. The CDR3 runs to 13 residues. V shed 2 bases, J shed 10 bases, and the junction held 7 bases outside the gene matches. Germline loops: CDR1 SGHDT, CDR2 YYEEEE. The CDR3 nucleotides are TGTGCCAGCAGCTTTCGGACAGGGTCGGGAGCTTTCTTT. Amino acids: CASSFRTGSGAFF.

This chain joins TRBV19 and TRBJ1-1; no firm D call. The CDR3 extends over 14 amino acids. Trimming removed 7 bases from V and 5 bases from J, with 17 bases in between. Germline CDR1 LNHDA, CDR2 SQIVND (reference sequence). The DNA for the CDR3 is TGTGCCAGTAAAGCTGGTAACAGAGGGACTGAAGCTTTCTTT. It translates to CASKAGNRGTEAFF.

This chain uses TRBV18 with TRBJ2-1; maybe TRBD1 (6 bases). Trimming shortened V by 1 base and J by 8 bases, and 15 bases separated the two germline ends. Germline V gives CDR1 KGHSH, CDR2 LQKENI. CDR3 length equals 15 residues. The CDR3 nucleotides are TGTGCCAGCTCACCACGGGCAGGGGAAGGGCATGAGCAGTTCTTC. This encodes CASSPRAGEGHEQFF. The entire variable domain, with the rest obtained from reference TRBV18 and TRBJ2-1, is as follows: NAGVMQNPRHLVRRRGQEARLRCSPMKGHSHVYWYRQLPEEGLKFMVYLQKENIIDESGMPKERFSAEFPKEGPSILRIQQVVRGDSAAYFCASSPRAGEGHEQFFGPGTRLTVL.

CDR3 region: CASSLGGASGGNTIYF. CDR3 DNA: TGCGCCAGCAGCTTGGGTGGTGCTTCGGGTGGAAACACCATATATTTT. The chain uses TRBV5-1 and TRBJ1-3; D is uncertain. The CDR3 spans 16 residues. Germline CDR1 and CDR2: SGHRS and YFSETQ. Deletions cut 0 bases from V and 3 bases from J, with 13 bases between.

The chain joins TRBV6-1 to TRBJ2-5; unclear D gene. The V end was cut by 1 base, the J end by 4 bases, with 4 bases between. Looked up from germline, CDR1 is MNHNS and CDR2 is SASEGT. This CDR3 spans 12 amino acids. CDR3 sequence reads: CASSEGTETQYF. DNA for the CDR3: TGTGCCAGCAGTGAAGGAACAGAGACCCAGTACTTC.

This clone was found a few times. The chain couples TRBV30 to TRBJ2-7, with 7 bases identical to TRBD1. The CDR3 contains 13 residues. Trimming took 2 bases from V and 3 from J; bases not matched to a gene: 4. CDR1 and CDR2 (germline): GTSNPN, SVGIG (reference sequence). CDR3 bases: TGTGCCTGGAGTAAGGGGGCGGGCTACGAGCAGTACTTC. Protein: CAWSKGAGYEQYF.

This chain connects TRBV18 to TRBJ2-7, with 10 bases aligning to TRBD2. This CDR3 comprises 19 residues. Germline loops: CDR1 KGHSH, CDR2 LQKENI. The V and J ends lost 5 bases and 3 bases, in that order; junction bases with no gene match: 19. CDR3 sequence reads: CASSSYSGTSEGLLYEQYF. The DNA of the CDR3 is TGTGCCAGCTCATCTTATTCCGGGACTAGCGAGGGTCTCCTCTACGAGCAGTACTTC. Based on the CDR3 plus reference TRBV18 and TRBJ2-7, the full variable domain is NAGVMQNPRHLVRRRGQEARLRCSPMKGHSHVYWYRQLPEEGLKFMVYLQKENIIDESGMPKERFSAEFPKEGPSILRIQQVVRGDSAAYFCASSSYSGTSEGLLYEQYFGPGTRLTVT.

This CDR3 reads CASRGTNEKLFF. CDR3 nucleotide sequence: TGTGCCAGCAGGGGAACTAATGAAAAACTGTTTTTT. The V call is TRBV25-1, the J call TRBJ1-4; no definite D call. This CDR3 is built from 12 residues. The V end lost 6 bases, the J end lost 1 base, and 3 bases lay between the germline ends. Germline loops: CDR1 MGHDK, CDR2 SYGVNS.

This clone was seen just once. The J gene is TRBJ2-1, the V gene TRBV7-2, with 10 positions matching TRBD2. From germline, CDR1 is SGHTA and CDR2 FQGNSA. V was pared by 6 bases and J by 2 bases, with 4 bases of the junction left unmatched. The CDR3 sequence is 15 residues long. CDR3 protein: CASSSSGGAYNEQFF. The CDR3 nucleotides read TGTGCCAGCAGTTCAAGCGGGGGGGCCTACAATGAGCAGTTCTTC.

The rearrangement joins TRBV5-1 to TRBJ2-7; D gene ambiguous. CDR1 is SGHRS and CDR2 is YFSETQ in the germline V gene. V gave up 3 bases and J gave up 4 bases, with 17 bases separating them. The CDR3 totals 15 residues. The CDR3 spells CASSSKTSSPYEQYF. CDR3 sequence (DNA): TGCGCCAGCAGCTCTAAGACATCATCCCCATACGAGCAGTACTTC.

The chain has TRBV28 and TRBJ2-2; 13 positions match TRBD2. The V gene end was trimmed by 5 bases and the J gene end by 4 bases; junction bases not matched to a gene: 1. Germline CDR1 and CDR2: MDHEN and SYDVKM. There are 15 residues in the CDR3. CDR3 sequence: CASSRLAGGTGELFF. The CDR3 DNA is TGTGCCAGCAGTCGACTAGCGGGGGGCACCGGGGAGCTGTTTTTT.

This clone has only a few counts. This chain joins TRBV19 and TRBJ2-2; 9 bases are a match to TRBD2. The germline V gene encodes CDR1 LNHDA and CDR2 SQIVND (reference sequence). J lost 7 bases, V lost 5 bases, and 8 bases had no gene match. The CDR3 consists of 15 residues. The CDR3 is CASSPSGVNGGELFF. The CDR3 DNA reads TGTGCCAGTAGTCCTAGCGGGGTCAACGGCGGGGAGCTGTTTTTT. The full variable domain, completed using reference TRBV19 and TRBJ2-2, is DGGITQSPKYLFRKEGQNVTLSCEQNLNHDAMYWYRQDPGQGLRLIYYSQIVNDFQKGDIAEGYSVSREKKESFPLTVTSAQKNPTAFYLCASSPSGVNGGELFFGEGSRLTVL.

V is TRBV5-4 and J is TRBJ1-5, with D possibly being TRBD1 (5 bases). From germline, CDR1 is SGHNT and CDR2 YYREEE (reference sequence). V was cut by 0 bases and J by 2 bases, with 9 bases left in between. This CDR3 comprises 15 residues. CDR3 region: CASSLERGRNQPQHF. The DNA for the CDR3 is TGTGCCAGCAGCTTGGAACGGGGACGCAATCAGCCCCAGCATTTT.

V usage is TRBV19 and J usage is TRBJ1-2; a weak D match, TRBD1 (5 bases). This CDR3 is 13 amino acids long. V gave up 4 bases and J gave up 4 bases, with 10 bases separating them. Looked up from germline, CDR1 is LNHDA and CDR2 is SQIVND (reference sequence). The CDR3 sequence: CASSTDSFYGYTF. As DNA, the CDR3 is TGTGCCAGTAGTACCGACAGTTTCTATGGCTACACCTTC.

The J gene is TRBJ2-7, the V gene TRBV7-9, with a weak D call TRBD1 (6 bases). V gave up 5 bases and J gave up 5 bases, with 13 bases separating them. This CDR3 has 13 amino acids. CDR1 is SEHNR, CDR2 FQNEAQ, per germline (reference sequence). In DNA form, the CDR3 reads TGTGCCAGCAGCCCCAGGACAGCCCACGAGCAGTACTTC. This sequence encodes CASSPRTAHEQYF.

CDR3 bases: TGTGCCAGCAGTTATTCTAACCCAATCTCTGGAAACACCATATATTTT. It specifies CASSYSNPISGNTIYF. The rearrangement joins TRBV6-5 to TRBJ1-3; D gene uncertain. This CDR3 comprises 16 residues. Germline V gene lookup returns CDR1 MNHEY and CDR2 SVGAGI. Trimming stripped 3 bases from V and 0 bases from J, with 12 bases between.

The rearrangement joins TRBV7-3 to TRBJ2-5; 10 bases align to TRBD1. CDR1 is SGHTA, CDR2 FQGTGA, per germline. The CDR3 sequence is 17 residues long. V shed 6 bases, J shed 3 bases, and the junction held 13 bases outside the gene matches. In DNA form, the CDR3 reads TGTGCCAGCAGTATTGGGGGGACAGGGGCACTCAAAGAGACCCAGTACTTC. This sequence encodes CASSIGGTGALKETQYF. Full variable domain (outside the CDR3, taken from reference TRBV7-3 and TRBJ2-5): GAGVSQTPSNKVTEKGKYVELRCDPISGHTALYWYRQSLGQGPEFLIYFQGTGAADDSGLPNDRFFAVRPEGSVSTLKIQRTERGDSAVYLCASSIGGTGALKETQYFGPGTRLLVL.

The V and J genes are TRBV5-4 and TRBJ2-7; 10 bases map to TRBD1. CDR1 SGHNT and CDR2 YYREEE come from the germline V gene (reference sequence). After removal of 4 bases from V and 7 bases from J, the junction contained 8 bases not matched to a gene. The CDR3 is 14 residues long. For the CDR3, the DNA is TGTGCCAGCAGCATGAGACAGGGGGCTGAAGAGCAGTACTTC. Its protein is CASSMRQGAEEQYF.

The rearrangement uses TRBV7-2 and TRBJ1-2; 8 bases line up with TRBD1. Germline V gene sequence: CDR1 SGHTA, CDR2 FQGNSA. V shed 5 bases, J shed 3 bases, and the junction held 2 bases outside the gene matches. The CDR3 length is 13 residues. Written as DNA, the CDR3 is TGTGCCAGCAGCGCGGGACAGGACTATGGCTACACCTTC. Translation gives CASSAGQDYGYTF.

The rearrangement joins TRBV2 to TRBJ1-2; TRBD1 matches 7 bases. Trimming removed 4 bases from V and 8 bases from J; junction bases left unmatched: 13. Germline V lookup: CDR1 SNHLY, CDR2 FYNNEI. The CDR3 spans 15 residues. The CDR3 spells CASSVGYGTGEGYTF. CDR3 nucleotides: TGTGCCAGCAGTGTAGGATATGGTACAGGGGAGGGCTACACCTTC. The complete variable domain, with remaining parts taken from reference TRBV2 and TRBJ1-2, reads EPEVTQTPSHQVTQMGQEVILRCVPISNHLYFYWYRQILGQKVEFLVSFYNNEISEKSEIFDDQFSVERPDGSNFTLKIRSTKLEDSAMYFCASSVGYGTGEGYTFGSGTRLTVV.

The chain's CDR3 is CASSLQRGGIRTQYF. DNA for the CDR3: TGTGCCAGCAGTTTACAGCGGGGGGGCATTCGTACGCAGTATTTT. The rearrangement links TRBV28 to TRBJ2-3, with 10 bases aligning to TRBD2. With V trimmed by 2 bases and J by 8 bases, 7 bases remained unmatched. The CDR3 length is 15 residues. The germline V gene has CDR1 MDHEN and CDR2 SYDVKM.

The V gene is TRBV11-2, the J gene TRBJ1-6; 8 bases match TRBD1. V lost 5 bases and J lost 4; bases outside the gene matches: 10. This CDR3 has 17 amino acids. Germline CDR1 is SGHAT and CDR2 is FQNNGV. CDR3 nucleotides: TGTGCCAGCAGCGAGAGGACAGGGCAGGGGTATAATTCACCCCTCCACTTT. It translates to CASSERTGQGYNSPLHF.

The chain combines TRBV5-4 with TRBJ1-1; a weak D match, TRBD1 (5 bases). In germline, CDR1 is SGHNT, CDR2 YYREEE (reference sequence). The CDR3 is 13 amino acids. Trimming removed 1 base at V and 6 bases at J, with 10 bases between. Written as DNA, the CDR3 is TGTGCCAGCAGCTTGTCCGGGGGGGCTGAAGCTTTCTTT. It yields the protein CASSLSGGAEAFF.